These 4 T cell receptor beta chains were sequenced from one sample in a study of shared clonotypes between healthy human individuals. Libraries were prepared by immunoSEQ multiplex PCR; TCRdb keeps only in-frame clonotypes and omits some of them. The sample has some 490,000 clones; roughly 80% are singletons. Sequenced input: PBMCs. The receptors derive from a woman aged 40-49 years in good health. Some clones in this sample may be carry-over from other donors' samples.

A single count supports this clone. The rearrangement links TRBV7-9 to TRBJ2-2; TRBD1 is a possible D gene (5 bases). CDR1 is SEHNR and CDR2 is FQNEAQ in the germline V gene (reference sequence). The CDR3 covers 14 residues. Trimming pared 0 bases from V and 7 bases from J, leaving 9 bases between. Written as DNA, the CDR3 is TGTGCCAGCAGCTTAGCGTCGACAGACGGGGAGCTGTTTTTT. Translation: CASSLASTDGELFF.

To note about this clone: A read error is likely here: a far larger clone is one base away. The sample holds other DNA sequences that translate to the same CDR3. The rearrangement links TRBV28 to TRBJ1-5, with D possibly matching TRBD1 (5 bases). Germline CDR1 MDHEN, CDR2 SYDVKM. This CDR3 is 16 amino acids long. The CDR3 DNA reads as TGTGCCAGCAGTTTAATCTCCACAGGTAGCAATCAGCCACAGCATTTT. Its translation is CASSLISTGSNQPQHF.

The chain links TRBV7-3 to TRBJ2-7; D remains ambiguous. The CDR3 is 13 residues long. CDR1 and CDR2 (germline): SGHTA, FQGTGA. Trimming took off 4 bases at V and 6 bases at J, with 13 bases between the two ends. CDR3 DNA: TGTGCCAGCAGCTCGACCCCGGCCCGCGAGCAGTACTTC. Translating it yields CASSSTPAREQYF.

Of note for this clone: A far bigger clonotype differs at one base, so this is likely a read error. The CDR3 nucleotides read TGTGCCAGCGGAGCCGGGGGGTACAATGAGCAGTTCTTC. It yields the protein CASGAGGYNEQFF. This sequence joins TRBV25-1 and TRBJ2-1; 7 nucleotides line up with TRBD2. The CDR3 sequence is 13 residues long. CDR1 MGHDK and CDR2 SYGVNS come from the germline V gene. The V gene end was trimmed by 8 bases and the J gene end by 4 bases; junction bases not matched to a gene: 5.